One and the same sample provided the 29 T cell receptor beta chains below, sequenced in a study of control samples from healthy donors and cancer patients. Libraries were prepared by immunoSEQ multiplex PCR; TCRdb keeps only in-frame clonotypes and omits some of them. The sample contains about 180,000 clones, more than 90% of which appear only once. Input material: blood. Source of these receptors: a man under 40 in good health.

This chain connects TRBV20-1 to TRBJ1-5; no firm D call. V lost 3 bases, J lost 3 bases, and 15 bases lay in between. Germline values: CDR1 DFQATT, CDR2 SNEGSKA (reference sequence). The CDR3 runs to 15 residues. In nucleotides, the CDR3 is TGCAGTGCTAGTAATCCAGGTTTCTTCAATCAGCCCCAGCATTTT. It translates to CSASNPGFFNQPQHF.

The rearrangement uses TRBV4-2 and TRBJ2-3; 9 nucleotides match TRBD2. Germline V gene data show CDR1 as LGHNA and CDR2 as YNFKEQ. Unmatched junction bases numbered 3, after V lost 1 base and J lost 1 base. This CDR3 contains 16 residues. CDR3 in amino acids: CASSQVGGGGTDTQYF. Written as DNA, the CDR3 is TGTGCCAGCAGCCAAGTGGGCGGGGGGGGCACAGATACGCAGTATTTT.

CDR3 bases: TGTGCCACCAGTGATTCCGGTCCACTCTCCTACGAGCAGTACTTC. Residues: CATSDSGPLSYEQYF. The J gene is TRBJ2-7, the V gene TRBV24-1; no reliable D call. The CDR3 is 15 residues long. Germline V gene lookup returns CDR1 KGHDR and CDR2 SFDVKD. Trimming cost V 2 bases and J 0 bases, with 10 bases left between them.

This clone turned up a few times. This chain joins TRBV5-4 and TRBJ1-4, with TRBD1 matching over 8 bases. The CDR3 consists of 14 residues. V dropped 4 bases and J dropped 4; count of bases not matched to a gene: 3. Looked up from germline, CDR1 is SGHNT and CDR2 is YYREEE (reference sequence). The CDR3 DNA is TGTGCCAGCAGCCCGGGACAGGTTAATGAAAAACTGTTTTTT. It encodes CASSPGQVNEKLFF.

This chain uses TRBV18 with TRBJ1-5, with 8 positions matching TRBD1. The J segment lost 3 bases and the V segment lost 6 bases, leaving 7 bases of the junction unmatched. CDR1 is KGHSH and CDR2 is LQKENI in the germline V gene. This CDR3 contains 15 residues. CDR3 nucleotides: TGTGCCAGCTCCGAACGGACAGGGAACAATCAGCCCCAGCATTTT. Translated: CASSERTGNNQPQHF.

CDR3 sequence: CASSFLEGGKGFQPQHF. CDR3 sequence (DNA): TGTGCCAGCAGTTTTCTTGAAGGCGGAAAGGGCTTTCAGCCCCAGCATTTT. The V call is TRBV28, the J call TRBJ1-5; no clear D gene. CDR1 is MDHEN, CDR2 SYDVKM, per germline. This CDR3 region has 17 residues. Between the trimmed V and J ends, which lost 3 bases and 6 bases, there was a span of 21 bases.

The gene calls are TRBV7-9 and TRBJ2-3, with TRBD2 identical over 15 bases. The CDR3 is 19 residues long. Germline trimming cut 1 base from V and 2 bases from J; bases unmatched to any gene: 7. The germline V gene has CDR1 SEHNR and CDR2 FQNEAQ (reference sequence). The CDR3 DNA sequence: TGTGCCAGCAGCTTAGAGACCGGGACTAGCGGGGGGACCACAGATACGCAGTATTTT. This translates into CASSLETGTSGGTTDTQYF.

The rearrangement uses TRBV6-5 and TRBJ1-1; D not resolved. The CDR3 sequence is 14 residues long. V lost 0 bases, J lost 5 bases, and 10 bases lay in between. Germline lookup yields CDR1 MNHEY and CDR2 SVGAGI. The CDR3 nucleotides are TGTGCCAGCAGTTACTCGCAAGAGGCGACTGAAGCTTTCTTT. Residues: CASSYSQEATEAFF.

In this sample, this clone turned up once. V and J are TRBV10-3 and TRBJ1-2; a weak D match, TRBD1 (6 bases). The germline gives CDR1 ENHRY, CDR2 SYGVKD. The CDR3 spans 15 residues. V was clipped by 2 bases and J by 2 bases, with 12 bases between them. CDR3 in DNA: TGTGCCATCAGTGAGGGGGACACCAAAAACTATGGCTACACCTTC. Its protein is CAISEGDTKNYGYTF.

The rearrangement links TRBV19 to TRBJ2-6; no clear D gene. Trimming stripped 3 bases from V and 0 bases from J, with 6 bases between. From germline, CDR1 is LNHDA and CDR2 SQIVND (reference sequence). This CDR3 has 15 amino acids. The CDR3 DNA follows: TGTGCCAGTAGTATCATGACCTCTGGGGCCAACGTCCTGACTTTC. It translates to CASSIMTSGANVLTF.

The CDR3 reads CASSGTAENEQFF. CDR3 bases: TGCGCCAGCAGCGGGACCGCAGAAAATGAGCAGTTCTTC. The chain uses TRBV4-1 and TRBJ2-1; either TRBD1 or TRBD2 may supply D (5 bases each). The germline CDR1 and CDR2 sequences are MGHRA and YSYEKL. The CDR3 has 13 amino acids. V was pared by 5 bases and J by 7 bases, with 12 bases between.

The V gene is TRBV7-9, the J gene TRBJ1-5, with TRBD1 matching 7 bases. V gave up 4 bases and J gave up 4 bases; unmatched junction bases: 13. This CDR3 spans 17 amino acids. CDR1 and CDR2 from the germline V gene are SEHNR and FQNEAQ (reference sequence). The CDR3 DNA reads as TGTGCCAGCAGCTCCCAGACAGGGAGCGCATTAAATCAGCCCCAGCATTTT. Encoded protein: CASSSQTGSALNQPQHF.

The chain combines TRBV19 with TRBJ2-1; tentatively, D is TRBD1 or TRBD2 (6 bases each). The CDR3 covers 15 residues. Per the germline V gene, CDR1 is LNHDA and CDR2 is SQIVND (reference sequence). The V end lost 5 bases, the J end lost 2 bases, and 13 bases lay between the germline ends. The CDR3 here is CASSPRDKAYNEQFF. CDR3 DNA sequence: TGTGCCAGTAGTCCGCGGGACAAGGCCTACAATGAGCAGTTCTTC.

The chain couples TRBV9 to TRBJ1-1, with D tentatively TRBD1 (5 bases). Germline assignment: CDR1 SGDLS and CDR2 YYNGEE. Trimming left V 4 bases short and J 12 bases short, with 22 bases between. CDR3 length equals 14 residues. CDR3 nucleotide sequence: TGTGCCAGCAGCCCTCCCGCGGAGGCAGGGTCAACTTTCTTT. This gives the protein CASSPPAEAGSTFF.

The gene calls are TRBV11-2 and TRBJ1-4; D perhaps matches TRBD1 (6 bases). The CDR3 is made up of 15 amino acids. Trimming stripped 5 bases from V and 2 bases from J, with 12 bases between. CDR1 SGHAT and CDR2 FQNNGV come from the germline V gene. This chain's CDR3 is CASSLGTSTNEKLFF. CDR3 nucleotides: TGTGCCAGCAGCCTCGGGACAAGCACTAATGAAAAACTGTTTTTT.

DNA for the CDR3: TGTGCCAGTAGTATGGGCCTCTCCTACGAGCAGTACTTC. Translated, it gives CASSMGLSYEQYF. This chain links TRBV19 with TRBJ2-7, with unresolved D. From germline, CDR1 is LNHDA and CDR2 SQIVND (reference sequence). The CDR3 is 13 residues long. V gave up 3 bases and J gave up 0 bases, with 6 bases separating them.

This clone has a single count. The J gene is TRBJ1-5, the V gene TRBV19; D perhaps matches TRBD1 (6 bases). Deletions cut 5 bases from V and 0 bases from J, with 11 bases between. The CDR3 sequence is 15 residues long. Germline CDR1 LNHDA, CDR2 SQIVND (reference sequence). The DNA for the CDR3 is TGTGCCAGTAGTGGCGGACAGTATAGCAATCAGCCCCAGCATTTT. Translation: CASSGGQYSNQPQHF.

The chain has TRBV5-8 and TRBJ1-3; no clear D. Deletions cut 0 bases from V and 4 bases from J, with 8 bases between. The CDR3 is made up of 14 amino acids. Germline V CDR1 and CDR2: SGHTS, YDEGEE. The CDR3 nucleotides are TGTGCCAGCAGCTTGGGGCCCTCCGGAAACACCATATATTTT. Encoded protein: CASSLGPSGNTIYF.

The table lists this clone with many counts. The CDR3 spells CASSLAGTNAYEQYF. CDR3 DNA sequence: TGCGCCAGCAGCTTGGCCGGGACAAACGCTTACGAGCAGTACTTC. The V gene is TRBV5-1, the J gene TRBJ2-7, with D maybe TRBD1 (6 bases). The CDR3 loop spans 15 amino acids. The germline V and J ends were trimmed by 0 bases and 4 bases, with 14 bases remaining between them. Germline-derived CDR1 and CDR2 are SGHRS and YFSETQ. The full variable domain, its missing parts supplied by reference TRBV5-1 and TRBJ2-7, is KAGVTQTPRYLIKTRGQQVTLSCSPISGHRSVSWYQQTPGQGLQFLFEYFSETQRNKGNFPGRFSGRQFSNSRSEMNVSTLELGDSALYLCASSLAGTNAYEQYFGPGTRLTVT.

V is TRBV6-1 and J is TRBJ1-2; no firm D call. The CDR3 loop spans 12 amino acids. Deletions cut 3 bases from V and 4 bases from J, with 6 bases between. CDR1 MNHNS and CDR2 SASEGT come from the germline V gene. In nucleotides, the CDR3 is TGTGCCAGCAGTGACGGCGGCTATGGCTACACCTTC. Translated: CASSDGGYGYTF.

This chain links TRBV28 with TRBJ2-7; the D gene is possibly TRBD2 (6 bases). V was trimmed by 2 bases and J by 1 base, leaving 9 bases between them. The CDR3 spans 14 residues. Germline CDR1 is MDHEN and CDR2 is SYDVKM. CDR3 nucleotides: TGTGCCAGCAGTTTAGGGACTTCTTCCTACGAGCAGTACTTC. Translating it yields CASSLGTSSYEQYF.

The CDR3 DNA reads as TGTGCCAGCAGTTGCCCCCCGGGGGCCCACGAGCAGTACTTC. Encoded protein: CASSCPPGAHEQYF. The chain joins TRBV6-9 to TRBJ2-7; D tentatively fits TRBD1 or TRBD2 (6 bases each). The V gene's germline CDR1 is MNHGY and CDR2 SVAAGI. V lost 4 bases, J lost 5 bases, and 15 bases lay in between. There are 14 residues in the CDR3.

CDR3 DNA sequence: TGTGCCAGCAGCGGAAGAGAGGGGGCCGCAGATACGCAGTATTTT. It codes for CASSGREGAADTQYF. V is TRBV9 and J is TRBJ2-3, with 7 positions matching TRBD1. J lost 4 bases, V lost 3 bases, and 8 bases had no gene match. From germline, CDR1 is SGDLS and CDR2 YYNGEE. CDR3 length equals 15 residues. Full variable domain (outside the CDR3, taken from reference TRBV9 and TRBJ2-3): DSGVTQTPKHLITATGQRVTLRCSPRSGDLSVYWYQQSLDQGLQFLIQYYNGEERAKGNILERFSAQQFPDLHSELNLSSLELGDSALYFCASSGREGAADTQYFGPGTRLTVL.

The V call is TRBV28, the J call TRBJ2-1, with D tentatively TRBD1 (6 bases). Per germline, CDR1 MDHEN and CDR2 SYDVKM. The CDR3 is 14 residues long. Trimming stripped 4 bases from V and 3 bases from J, with 10 bases between. The CDR3, as DNA: TGTGCCAGCAGTTATTGGGACATCTACAATGAGCAGTTCTTC. Translated: CASSYWDIYNEQFF.

This rearrangement joins TRBV27 to TRBJ2-1; D gene unclear. Germline V gives CDR1 MNHEY, CDR2 SMNVEV (reference sequence). The CDR3 totals 15 residues. V gave up 6 bases and J gave up 0 bases, with 12 bases separating them. CDR3 region: CASRPDISSYNEQFF. The CDR3 DNA is TGTGCCAGCAGGCCAGATATTAGCTCCTACAATGAGCAGTTCTTC.

V and J are TRBV6-2 or TRBV6-3 and TRBJ2-3; 9 positions agree with TRBD1. With 5 bases clipped from V and 3 bases from J, the junction kept 6 bases outside the gene matches. The CDR3 loop spans 15 amino acids. Germline values: CDR1 MNHEY, CDR2 SVGEGT. This CDR3 is CASSRDRVITDTQYF. CDR3 DNA sequence: TGTGCCAGCAGTCGGGACAGGGTTATTACAGATACGCAGTATTTT.

The chain employs TRBV12-3 or TRBV12-4 and TRBJ2-7; 7 bases are shared with TRBD1. V trimming: 4 bases; J trimming: 3 bases; junction bases outside the gene matches: 3. This CDR3 contains 13 residues. The CDR3 is CASSSGGYYEQYF. The CDR3 DNA sequence: TGTGCCAGCAGTTCAGGGGGATACTACGAGCAGTACTTC.

The chain combines TRBV27 with TRBJ2-7, with D perhaps TRBD2 (6 bases). The length of the CDR3 is 14 residues. Trimming cost V 3 bases and J 0 bases, with 9 bases left between them. Germline assignment: CDR1 MNHEY and CDR2 SMNVEV (reference sequence). The CDR3 region has the DNA TGTGCCAGCAGTTTCGGGACTGGCTCCTACGAGCAGTACTTC. Protein sequence: CASSFGTGSYEQYF.

This clone has just a few counts. The chain links TRBV10-2 to TRBJ2-5; possibly TRBD1 for D (7 bases). The CDR3 has 13 residues. Trimming cost V 5 bases and J 5 bases, with 12 bases left between them. Germline-derived CDR1 and CDR2 are WSHSY and SAAADI. The CDR3 reads CASSRAGGETQYF. CDR3 bases: TGCGCCAGCAGTCGGGCAGGGGGGGAGACCCAGTACTTC.